This TCR beta chain was observed in a study of blood T cell repertoires in COVID-19. Study at large: T cells, B-cell-depleted T cells, or PBMCs provided the cDNA or gDNA that served as material.

The V segment lost 0 bases and the J segment 6 bases; nucleotides outside the gene matches: 9. This CDR3 region has 16 residues. Germline V gives CDR1 LGHNT, CDR2 FRNRAP. Under the authors' procedure: Reference gene primers were amplified, and this amplification served to estimate nucleated cell counts. Here immunoSEQ multiplex PCR was the method, and the copy in TCRdb shows in-frame clones only, minus some. From that table come the V and J calls and clone size; the DNA was used to work out D and trimming. This table holds under 300,000 clones, 70% to 90% found once. The specimen sequenced was peripheral blood. The chain couples TRBV12-5 to TRBJ2-7, with 9 bases identical to TRBD1. This sequence originates from a woman aged 70-85 years with acute or convalescent COVID-19. This CDR3 is CASGLVLGQGKGEQYF. In DNA form, the CDR3 reads TGTGCTAGTGGTTTGGTACTAGGACAGGGGAAAGGCGAGCAGTACTTC.